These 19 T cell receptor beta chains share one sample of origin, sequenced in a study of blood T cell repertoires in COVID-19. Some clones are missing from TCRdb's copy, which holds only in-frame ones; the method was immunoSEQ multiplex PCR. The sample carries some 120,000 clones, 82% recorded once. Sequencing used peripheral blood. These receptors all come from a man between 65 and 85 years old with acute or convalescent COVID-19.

In nucleotides, the CDR3 is TGTGCCAGCAGTTACCCGGGACAGGGGGCGTCCTACGAGCAGTACTTC. Encoded protein: CASSYPGQGASYEQYF. The J gene is TRBJ2-7, the V gene TRBV6-6; 12 bases are a match to TRBD1. With V trimmed by 2 bases and J by 1 base, 3 bases remained unmatched. Germline V lookup: CDR1 MNHNY, CDR2 SVGAGI (reference sequence). CDR3 size: 16 residues.

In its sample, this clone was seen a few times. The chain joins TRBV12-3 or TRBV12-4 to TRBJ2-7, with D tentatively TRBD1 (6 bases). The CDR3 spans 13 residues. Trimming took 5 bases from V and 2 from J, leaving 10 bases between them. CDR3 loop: CASSRDKTYEQYF. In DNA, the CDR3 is TGTGCCAGCAGTCGGGACAAGACCTACGAGCAGTACTTC.

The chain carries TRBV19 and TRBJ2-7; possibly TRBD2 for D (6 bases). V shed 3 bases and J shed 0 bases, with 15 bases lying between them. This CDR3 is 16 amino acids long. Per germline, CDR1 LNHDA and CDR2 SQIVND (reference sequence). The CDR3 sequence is CASSMAGTSSSYEQYF. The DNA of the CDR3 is TGTGCCAGTAGTATGGCTGGGACTTCCAGCTCCTACGAGCAGTACTTC.

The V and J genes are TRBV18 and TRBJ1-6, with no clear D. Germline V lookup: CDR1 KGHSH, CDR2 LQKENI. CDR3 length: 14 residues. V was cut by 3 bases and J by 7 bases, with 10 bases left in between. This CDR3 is CASSPRMENSPLHF. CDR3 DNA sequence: TGTGCCAGCTCACCGAGGATGGAGAATTCACCCCTCCACTTT.

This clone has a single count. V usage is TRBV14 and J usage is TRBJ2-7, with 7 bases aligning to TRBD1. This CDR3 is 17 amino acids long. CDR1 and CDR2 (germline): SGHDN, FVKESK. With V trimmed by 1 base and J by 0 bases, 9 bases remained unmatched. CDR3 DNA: TGTGCCAGCAGCCAAGGGGGCAGGGGGTTGTTCTCCTACGAGCAGTACTTC. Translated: CASSQGGRGLFSYEQYF.

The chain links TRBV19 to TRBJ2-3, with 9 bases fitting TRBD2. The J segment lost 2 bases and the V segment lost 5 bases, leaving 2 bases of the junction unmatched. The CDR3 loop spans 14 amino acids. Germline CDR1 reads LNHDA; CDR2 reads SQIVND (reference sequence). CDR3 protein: CASSPSGNTDTQYF. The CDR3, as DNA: TGTGCCAGTAGTCCTAGCGGGAACACAGATACGCAGTATTTT.

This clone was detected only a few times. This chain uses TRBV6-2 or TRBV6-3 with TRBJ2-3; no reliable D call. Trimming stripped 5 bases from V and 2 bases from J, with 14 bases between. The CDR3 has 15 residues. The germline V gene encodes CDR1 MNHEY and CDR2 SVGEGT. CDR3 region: CASSTGYTNTDTQYF. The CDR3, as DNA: TGTGCCAGCAGTACGGGTTATACCAACACAGATACGCAGTATTTT.

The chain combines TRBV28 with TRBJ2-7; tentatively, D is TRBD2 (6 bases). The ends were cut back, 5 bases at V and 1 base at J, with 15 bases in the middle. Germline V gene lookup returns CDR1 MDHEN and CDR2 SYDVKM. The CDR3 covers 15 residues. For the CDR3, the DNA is TGTGCCAGCAGTACTAGTGGCGGGGCTTCCTACGAGCAGTACTTC. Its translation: CASSTSGGASYEQYF.

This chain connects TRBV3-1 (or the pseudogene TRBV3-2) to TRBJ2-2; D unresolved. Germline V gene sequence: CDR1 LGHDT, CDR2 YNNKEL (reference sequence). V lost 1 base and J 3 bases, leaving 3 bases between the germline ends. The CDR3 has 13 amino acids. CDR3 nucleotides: TGTGCCAGCAGCCAAGCATACACCGGGGAGCTGTTTTTT. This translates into CASSQAYTGELFF.

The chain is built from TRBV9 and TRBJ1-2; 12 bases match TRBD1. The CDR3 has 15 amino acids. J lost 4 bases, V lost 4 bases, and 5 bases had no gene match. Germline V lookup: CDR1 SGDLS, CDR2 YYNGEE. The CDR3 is CASSLRDRGLYGYTF. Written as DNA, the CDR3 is TGTGCCAGCAGCTTACGGGACAGGGGGCTCTATGGCTACACCTTC.

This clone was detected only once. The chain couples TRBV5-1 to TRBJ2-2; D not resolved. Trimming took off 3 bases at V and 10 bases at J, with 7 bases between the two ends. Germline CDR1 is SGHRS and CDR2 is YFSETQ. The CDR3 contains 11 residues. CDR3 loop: CASSWAEELFF. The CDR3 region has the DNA TGCGCCAGCAGCTGGGCCGAGGAGCTGTTTTTT.

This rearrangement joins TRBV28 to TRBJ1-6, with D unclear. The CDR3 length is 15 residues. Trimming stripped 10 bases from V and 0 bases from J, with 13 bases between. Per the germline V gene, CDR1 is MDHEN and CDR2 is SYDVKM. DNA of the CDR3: TGTGCCACCCGAACCCCGAGCTCCTATAATTCACCCCTCCACTTT. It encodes CATRTPSSYNSPLHF.

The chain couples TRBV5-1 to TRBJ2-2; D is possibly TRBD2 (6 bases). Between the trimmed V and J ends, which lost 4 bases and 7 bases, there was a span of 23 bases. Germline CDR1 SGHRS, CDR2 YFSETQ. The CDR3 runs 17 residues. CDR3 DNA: TGCGCCAGCAGCCGAGTTAGCGGTAGAGTTTTTATCGGGGAGCTGTTTTTT. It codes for CASSRVSGRVFIGELFF.

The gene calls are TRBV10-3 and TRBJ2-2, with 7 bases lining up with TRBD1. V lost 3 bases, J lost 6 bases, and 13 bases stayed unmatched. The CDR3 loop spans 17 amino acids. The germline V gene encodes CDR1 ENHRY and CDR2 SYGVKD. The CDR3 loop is CAISEWGLEQGAGELFF. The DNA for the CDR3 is TGTGCCATCAGTGAATGGGGTCTGGAGCAGGGGGCCGGGGAGCTGTTTTTT.

CDR3 bases: TGCGCCAGCAGCTTAGCGGGAGAACCCTACGAGCAGTACTTC. Translating it yields CASSLAGEPYEQYF. This chain joins TRBV5-1 and TRBJ2-7; the match to TRBD2 covers 8 bases. CDR3 length: 14 residues. The germline CDR1 and CDR2 sequences are SGHRS and YFSETQ. The V segment lost 2 bases and the J segment 2 bases; nucleotides outside the gene matches: 3.

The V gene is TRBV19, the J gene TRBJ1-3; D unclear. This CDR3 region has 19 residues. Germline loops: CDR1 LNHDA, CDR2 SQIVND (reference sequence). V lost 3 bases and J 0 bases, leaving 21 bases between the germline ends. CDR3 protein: CASSILSVRVTSSGNTIYF. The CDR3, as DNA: TGTGCCAGTAGTATCTTAAGTGTGAGGGTGACGAGCTCTGGAAACACCATATATTTT.

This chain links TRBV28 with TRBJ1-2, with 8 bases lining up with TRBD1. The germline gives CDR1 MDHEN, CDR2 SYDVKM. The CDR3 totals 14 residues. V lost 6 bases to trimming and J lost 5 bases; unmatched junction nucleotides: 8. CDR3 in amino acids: CASSRTQGGYGYTF. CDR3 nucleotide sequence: TGTGCCAGCAGCCGCACACAGGGGGGATATGGCTACACCTTC.

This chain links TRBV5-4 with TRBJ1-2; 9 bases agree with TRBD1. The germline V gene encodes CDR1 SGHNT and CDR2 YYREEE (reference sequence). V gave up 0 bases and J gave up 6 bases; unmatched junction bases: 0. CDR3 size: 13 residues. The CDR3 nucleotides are TGTGCCAGCAGCTTGGGGACAGGGGATGGCTACACCTTC. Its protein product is CASSLGTGDGYTF.

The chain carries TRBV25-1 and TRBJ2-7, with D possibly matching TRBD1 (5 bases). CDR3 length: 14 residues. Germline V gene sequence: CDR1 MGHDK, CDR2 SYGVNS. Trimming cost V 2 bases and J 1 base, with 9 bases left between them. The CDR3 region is CASSEPDKSYEQYF. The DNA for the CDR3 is TGTGCCAGCAGTGAACCGGACAAATCCTACGAGCAGTACTTC.